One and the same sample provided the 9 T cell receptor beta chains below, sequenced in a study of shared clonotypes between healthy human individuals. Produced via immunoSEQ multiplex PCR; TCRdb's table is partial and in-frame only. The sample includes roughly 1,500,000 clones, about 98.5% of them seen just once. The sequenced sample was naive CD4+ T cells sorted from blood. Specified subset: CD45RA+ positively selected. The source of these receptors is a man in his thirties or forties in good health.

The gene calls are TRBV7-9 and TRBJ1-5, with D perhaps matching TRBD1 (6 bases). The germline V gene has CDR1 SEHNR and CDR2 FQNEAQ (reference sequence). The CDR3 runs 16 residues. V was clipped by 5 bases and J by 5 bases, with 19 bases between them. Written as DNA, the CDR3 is TGTGCCAGCAGCCAGGGCCAGGGGCGTTACGATCAGCCCCAGCATTTT. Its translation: CASSQGQGRYDQPQHF.

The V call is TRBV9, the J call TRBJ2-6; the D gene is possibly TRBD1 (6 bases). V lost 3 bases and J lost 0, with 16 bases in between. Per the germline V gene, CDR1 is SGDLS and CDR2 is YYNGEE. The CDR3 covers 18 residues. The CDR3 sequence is CASSALTGAYSGANVLTF. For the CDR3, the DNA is TGTGCCAGCAGCGCCTTGACAGGTGCCTACTCTGGGGCCAACGTCCTGACTTTC. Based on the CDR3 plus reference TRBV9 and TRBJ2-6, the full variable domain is DSGVTQTPKHLITATGQRVTLRCSPRSGDLSVYWYQQSLDQGLQFLIQYYNGEERAKGNILERFSAQQFPDLHSELNLSSLELGDSALYFCASSALTGAYSGANVLTFGAGSRLTVL.

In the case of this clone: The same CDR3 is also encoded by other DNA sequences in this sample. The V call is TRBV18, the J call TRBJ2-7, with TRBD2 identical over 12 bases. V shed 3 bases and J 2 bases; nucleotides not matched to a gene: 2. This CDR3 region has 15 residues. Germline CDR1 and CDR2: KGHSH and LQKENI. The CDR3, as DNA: TGTGCCAGCTCACCCCGGACTAGCGGGACCTACGAGCAGTACTTC. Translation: CASSPRTSGTYEQYF.

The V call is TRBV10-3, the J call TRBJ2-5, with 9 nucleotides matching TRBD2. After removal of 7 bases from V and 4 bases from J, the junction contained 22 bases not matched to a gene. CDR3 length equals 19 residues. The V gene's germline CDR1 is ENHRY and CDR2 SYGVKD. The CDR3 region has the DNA TGTGCCATCAAGGCTAGCGGGAATAATGTTCGTCTGGGCGGAGAGACCCAGTACTTC. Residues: CAIKASGNNVRLGGETQYF.

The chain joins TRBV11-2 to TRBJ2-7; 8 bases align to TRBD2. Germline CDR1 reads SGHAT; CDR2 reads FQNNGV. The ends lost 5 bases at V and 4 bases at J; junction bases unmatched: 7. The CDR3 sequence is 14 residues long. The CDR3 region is CASSLSGTQYEQYF. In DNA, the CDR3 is TGTGCCAGCAGCCTTAGCGGGACGCAATACGAGCAGTACTTC.

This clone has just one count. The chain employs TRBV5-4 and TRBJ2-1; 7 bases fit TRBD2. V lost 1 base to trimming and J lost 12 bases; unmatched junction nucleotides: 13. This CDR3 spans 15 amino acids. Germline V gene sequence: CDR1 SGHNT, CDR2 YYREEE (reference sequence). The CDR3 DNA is TGTGCCAGCAGCTTGTCCAGACTAGCAGACTCAGGGCAGTTCTTC. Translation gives CASSLSRLADSGQFF.

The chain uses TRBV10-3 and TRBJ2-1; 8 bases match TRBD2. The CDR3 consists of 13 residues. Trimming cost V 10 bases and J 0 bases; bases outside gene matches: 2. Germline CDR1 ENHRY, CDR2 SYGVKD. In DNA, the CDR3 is TGTGCCACAACTAGCGGCTCCTACAATGAGCAGTTCTTC. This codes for CATTSGSYNEQFF.

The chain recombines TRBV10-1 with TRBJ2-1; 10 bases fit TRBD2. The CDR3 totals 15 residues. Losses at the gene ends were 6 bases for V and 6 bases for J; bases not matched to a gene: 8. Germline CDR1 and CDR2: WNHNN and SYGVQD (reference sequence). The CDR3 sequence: CASRELAGPTNEQFF. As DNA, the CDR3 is TGCGCCAGCAGGGAACTAGCGGGACCGACCAATGAGCAGTTCTTC.

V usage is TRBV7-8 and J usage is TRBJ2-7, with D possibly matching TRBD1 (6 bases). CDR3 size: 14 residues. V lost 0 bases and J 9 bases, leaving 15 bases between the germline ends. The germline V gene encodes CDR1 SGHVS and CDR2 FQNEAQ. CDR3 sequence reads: CASSLALQGIGQYF. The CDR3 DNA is TGTGCCAGCAGCTTAGCGCTACAGGGTATAGGGCAGTACTTC.